Shown below are 17 T cell receptor beta chains from a single sample sequenced in a study of shared T cell receptors in the human thymus. The protocol was immunoSEQ multiplex PCR, while the TCRdb copy is restricted to in-frame clones and leaves out a portion. Here the sample spans about 380,000 clones, around 93% being singletons. The sample was thymocytes. The receptor set was obtained from a human donor.

The CDR3 protein is CASTRNGGSEAFF. In nucleotides, the CDR3 is TGTGCCAGCACTCGAAACGGGGGCTCTGAAGCTTTCTTT. The rearrangement links TRBV2 to TRBJ1-1; tentatively, D is TRBD1 (6 bases). CDR1 and CDR2 (germline): SNHLY, FYNNEI. Trimming pared 7 bases from V and 6 bases from J, leaving 15 bases between. CDR3 length: 13 amino acids. Variable domain in full (rest from reference TRBV2 and TRBJ1-1): EPEVTQTPSHQVTQMGQEVILRCVPISNHLYFYWYRQILGQKVEFLVSFYNNEISEKSEIFDDQFSVERPDGSNFTLKIRSTKLEDSAMYFCASTRNGGSEAFFGQGTRLTVV.

The chain carries TRBV4-3 and TRBJ2-2, with 9 bases that match TRBD1. The CDR3 extends over 15 amino acids. V trimming: 4 bases; J trimming: 2 bases; junction bases outside the gene matches: 2. Germline loops: CDR1 LGHNA, CDR2 YSLEER. The chain's CDR3 is CASSRTGDNTGELFF. The CDR3 coding sequence is TGCGCCAGCAGCCGGACAGGGGATAACACCGGGGAGCTGTTTTTT.

The V call is TRBV15, the J call TRBJ1-1; D uncertain. The length of the CDR3 is 16 residues. Germline loops: CDR1 LNHNV, CDR2 YYDKDF (reference sequence). Trimming removed 7 bases from V and 1 base from J, with 19 bases in between. The CDR3 protein is CATTNRPKKRNTEAFF. The CDR3 DNA follows: TGTGCCACCACCAACCGGCCGAAAAAAAGGAACACTGAAGCTTTCTTT. The whole variable domain, filled in from reference TRBV15 and TRBJ1-1, reads DAMVIQNPRYQVTQFGKPVTLSCSQTLNHNVMYWYQQKSSQAPKLLFHYYDKDFNNEADTPDNFQSRRPNTSFCFLDIRSPGLGDTAMYLCATTNRPKKRNTEAFFGQGTRLTVV.

The chain couples TRBV19 to TRBJ2-7; possible D gene TRBD1, 6 bases. The ends were cut back, 5 bases at V and 6 bases at J, with 14 bases in the middle. Looked up from germline, CDR1 is LNHDA and CDR2 is SQIVND (reference sequence). The CDR3 sequence is 13 residues long. This CDR3 is CASSYGQKREQYF. The DNA of the CDR3 is TGTGCCAGTAGTTACGGACAGAAGCGCGAGCAGTACTTC.

V gene TRBV28 combines with J gene TRBJ2-7; possible D gene TRBD2, 5 bases. V lost 3 bases and J lost 4, with 22 bases in between. The CDR3 consists of 17 residues. Germline V gene sequence: CDR1 MDHEN, CDR2 SYDVKM. Here the CDR3 DNA reads TGTGCCAGCAGTTTGGGATGGAGAAAGAGGGCCGGATACGAGCAGTACTTC. Translated, it gives CASSLGWRKRAGYEQYF.

A note on this clone: The sample has other DNA sequences that encode this CDR3 too. V is TRBV20-1 and J is TRBJ1-1, with D uncertain. The CDR3 has 10 amino acids. V lost 1 base and J lost 7, with 4 bases in between. Germline V gene sequence: CDR1 DFQATT, CDR2 SNEGSKA (reference sequence). The CDR3 is CSARVVEAFF. Written as DNA, the CDR3 is TGCAGTGCTAGAGTGGTTGAAGCTTTCTTT.

This chain connects TRBV13 to TRBJ1-1; D not certain. The CDR3 is 16 residues long. Trimming removed 0 bases from V and 0 bases from J, with 11 bases in between. Germline V gives CDR1 PRHDT, CDR2 FYEKMQ (reference sequence). CDR3 sequence reads: CASSLGPFGLNTEAFF. Written as DNA, the CDR3 is TGTGCCAGCAGCTTAGGCCCCTTCGGCTTGAACACTGAAGCTTTCTTT.

This chain joins TRBV6-4 and TRBJ2-1; TRBD2 matches at 14 bases. This CDR3 spans 17 amino acids. V lost 6 bases, J lost 4 bases, and 8 bases stayed unmatched. Per germline, CDR1 MRHNA and CDR2 SNTAGT. CDR3 sequence (DNA): TGTGCCAGCAGCCCCGGGACTAGCGGGAGTGGGTACAATGAGCAGTTCTTC. Its translation: CASSPGTSGSGYNEQFF.

The chain uses TRBV25-1 and TRBJ2-6, with no clear D. V gave up 8 bases and J gave up 0 bases, with 8 bases separating them. CDR3 size: 14 residues. Germline V gene data show CDR1 as MGHDK and CDR2 as SYGVNS. CDR3: CASSQNSGANVLTF. The CDR3 region has the DNA TGTGCCAGCTCCCAGAACTCTGGGGCCAACGTCCTGACTTTC. Full variable domain (missing parts from reference TRBV25-1 and TRBJ2-6): EADIYQTPRYLVIGTGKKITLECSQTMGHDKMYWYQQDPGMELHLIHYSYGVNSTEKGDLSSESTVSRIRTEHFPLTLESARPSHTSQYLCASSQNSGANVLTFGAGSRLTVL.

The chain joins TRBV14 to TRBJ2-3; TRBD1 is a possible D gene (5 bases). The germline V gene has CDR1 SGHDN and CDR2 FVKESK. This CDR3 has 17 amino acids. With 3 bases removed from V and 5 bases from J, the gap between germline ends came to 21 bases. CDR3 bases: TGTGCCAGCAGCCAGGGCGCCAAGATCAGGGCTAAAGATACGCAGTATTTT. Its translation: CASSQGAKIRAKDTQYF.

The chain recombines TRBV28 with TRBJ2-1; TRBD2 aligns across 8 bases. J lost 7 bases, V lost 5 bases, and 7 bases had no gene match. This CDR3 has 14 amino acids. Germline CDR1 is MDHEN and CDR2 is SYDVKM. The DNA of the CDR3 is TGTGCCAGCAGTACCACTAGCGGTGGGAATGAGCAGTTCTTC. Protein: CASSTTSGGNEQFF. Full variable domain (outside the CDR3, taken from reference TRBV28 and TRBJ2-1): DVKVTQSSRYLVKRTGEKVFLECVQDMDHENMFWYRQDPGLGLRLIYFSYDVKMKEKGDIPEGYSVSREKKERFSLILESASTNQTSMYLCASSTTSGGNEQFFGPGTRLTVL.

The rearrangement links TRBV7-8 to TRBJ2-2; no firm D call. The length of the CDR3 is 13 residues. The germline V and J ends were trimmed by 1 base and 7 bases, with 7 bases remaining between them. CDR1 is SGHVS and CDR2 is FQNEAQ in the germline V gene. CDR3 in DNA: TGTGCCAGCAGCTTAGGCGATAACGGGGAGCTGTTTTTT. Its protein is CASSLGDNGELFF.

This sequence joins TRBV30 and TRBJ1-5; D remains ambiguous. From germline, CDR1 is GTSNPN and CDR2 SVGIG (reference sequence). This CDR3 is built from 12 residues. The ends were cut back, 2 bases at V and 8 bases at J, with 10 bases in the middle. This chain's CDR3 is CAWSTLREPQHF. The CDR3 bases are TGTGCCTGGAGTACTCTGCGGGAGCCCCAGCATTTT.

V is TRBV5-1 and J is TRBJ2-7; D possibly uses TRBD1 or TRBD2 (5 bases each). V was cut by 2 bases and J by 4 bases, with 19 bases left in between. Per germline, CDR1 SGHRS and CDR2 YFSETQ. The CDR3 contains 16 residues. CDR3 sequence reads: CASSFYAGTHRYEQYF. The CDR3 nucleotides are TGCGCCAGCAGCTTCTATGCCGGGACGCATAGATACGAGCAGTACTTC.

This chain connects TRBV7-9 to TRBJ2-1, with 7 bases lining up with TRBD2. V lost 1 base, J lost 4 bases, and 1 base stayed unmatched. Germline V gene data show CDR1 as SEHNR and CDR2 as FQNEAQ (reference sequence). This CDR3 has 14 residues. The DNA of the CDR3 is TGTGCCAGCAGCTTAGGACTAGCTTACAATGAGCAGTTCTTC. Its translation is CASSLGLAYNEQFF.

The J gene is TRBJ2-7, the V gene TRBV6-6; no firm D call. The germline V and J ends were trimmed by 0 bases and 3 bases, with 6 bases remaining between them. CDR1 and CDR2 (germline): MNHNY, SVGAGI (reference sequence). The CDR3 contains 13 residues. CDR3 loop: CASSYSWDYEQYF. The DNA of the CDR3 is TGTGCCAGCAGTTACTCGTGGGACTACGAGCAGTACTTC.

This clone was recorded only once. The chain is built from TRBV6-6 and TRBJ2-3; D remains ambiguous. With 5 bases removed from V and 1 base from J, the gap between germline ends came to 13 bases. The CDR3 is 15 amino acids. Looked up from germline, CDR1 is MNHNY and CDR2 is SVGAGI (reference sequence). CDR3 loop: CASSGGLQRTDTQYF. Written as DNA, the CDR3 is TGTGCCAGCAGTGGCGGCCTCCAGCGCACAGATACGCAGTATTTT.